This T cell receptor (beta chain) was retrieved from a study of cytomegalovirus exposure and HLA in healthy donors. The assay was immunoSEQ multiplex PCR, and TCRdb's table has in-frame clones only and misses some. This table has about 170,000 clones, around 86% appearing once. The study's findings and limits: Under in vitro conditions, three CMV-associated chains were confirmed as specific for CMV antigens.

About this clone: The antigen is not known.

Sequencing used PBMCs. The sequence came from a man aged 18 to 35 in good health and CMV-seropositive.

The chain's CDR3 is CASSVGQGAFEQYF. DNA of the CDR3: TGTGCCAGCAGCGTTGGACAGGGGGCCTTCGAGCAGTACTTC. The rearrangement uses TRBV9 and TRBJ2-7; 11 bases fit TRBD1. J gave up 6 bases and V 2 bases, and 4 bases lay outside the gene matches. Per germline, CDR1 SGDLS and CDR2 YYNGEE. The CDR3 spans 14 residues.